This T cell receptor beta chain derives from a study of sequential checkpoint blockade in melanoma. Of note for this clone: As yet, its antigen is unknown.

Findings of the study overall: Rising tumor T-cell fraction and clonality meant about 30 times likelier benefit. For nivolumab-first patients, baseline tumor clonality was associated with response.

Treatment noted: randomized to nivolumab then ipilimumab (arm A) or the reverse (arm B). DNA-damaging chemotherapy had not been given to any patient beforehand. The protocol was immunoSEQ multiplex PCR, while the TCRdb copy is restricted to in-frame clones and leaves out a portion. The sample gives about 18,000 clones, approximately 26% of which show up once; around 7.2% is in the top ten. Losses at the gene ends were 4 bases for V and 4 bases for J; bases not matched to a gene: 13. There are 16 residues in the CDR3. Germline V lookup: CDR1 SGHRS, CDR2 YFSETQ. Sequences were derived from tumor tissue (inferred from file names), sampled from a patient given nivolumab and ipilimumab in sequence. This receptor was taken from a human donor with melanoma. The V gene is TRBV5-1, the J gene TRBJ2-5, with TRBD2 identical over 7 bases. CDR3 nucleotides: TGCGCCAGCAGCCTGGACTGGGGGGGAGCGCGAGAGACCCAGTACTTC. Amino acid sequence: CASSLDWGGARETQYF.